These T cell receptor beta chains were read from a single sample in a study of cytomegalovirus exposure and HLA in healthy donors. The method was immunoSEQ multiplex PCR; TCRdb's version includes in-frame clones alone and lacks a portion of them. The sample comprises 120,000 or so clones, 70% to 85% of which are singletons, and about 3.9% rests with the top ten. Sequences were obtained from PBMCs. The origin of the receptors is a human donor in good health. Each CDR3 is given without its conserved first and last residue. Each record gives: J gene, V gene, CDR3 protein.

TRBJ1-4,TRBV19,ASSSPGQGRVNEKLF
TRBJ2-2,TRBV6-4,ASSRTGMRDGELF
TRBJ2-7,TRBV19,ASSIDWTGGSYEQY
TRBJ1-2,TRBV7-8,ASSSQQGAGYGYT
TRBJ1-5,TRBV13,ASSFTGDNQPQH
TRBJ2-3,TRBV6-4,ASSDLAGGKDTQY
TRBJ2-3,TRBV7-8,ASSPHYFAGGPSGDTQY
TRBJ2-7,TRBV9,ASSVGQGFRYEQY
TRBJ2-5,TRBV11-3,ASSSSPGAWETQY
TRBJ2-1,TRBV18,ASSLGQAPYNEQF
TRBJ1-1,TRBV5-1,ASSKTRDTMNTEAF
TRBJ1-4,TRBV28,ASSSGATNEKLF
TRBJ1-3,TRBV11-3,ASSLGGAGNTIY
TRBJ2-3,TRBV28,ASTVTDTQY
TRBJ1-4,TRBV15,ATSRDGRENEKLF
TRBJ1-1,TRBV9,ASSVSGNTEAF
TRBJ2-7,TRBV28,ASSFVGQGNI
TRBJ1-2,TRBV19,ASSDRGGYT
TRBJ2-3,TRBV27,ASSFQRGIGDTQY
TRBJ2-2,TRBV10-3,AISVTGRRGAV
TRBJ2-2,TRBV6-5,ASSYRRGGELF
TRBJ2-7,TRBV6-5,ASSWLPGQATYEQY
TRBJ2-7,TRBV20-1,SASTQYEQY
TRBJ1-1,TRBV5-1,ASSPPPGSTNTEAF
TRBJ1-2,TRBV27,ASTDGTGVYGYT
TRBJ2-2,TRBV11-3,ASSSLAGEAGELF
TRBJ2-1,TRBV19,ARDLAPSSPQEYNEQF
TRBJ1-5,TRBV5-8,ASSLRLGKSPQH
TRBJ2-3,TRBV5-1,ASSPGLATTGGTDTQY
TRBJ2-7,TRBV27,ASSLLGGAGRNEQY
TRBJ1-5,TRBV6-4,ASSDAAGQGPPPQH